Shown below are 24 T cell receptor beta chains from a single sample sequenced in a study of CD8+CD57+ T cells in acquired aplastic anemia (dated by TCRdb to 2016 to 2018). Sequencing used an Illumina HiSeq 2000. Profiling of TCR beta VDJ combinations and CDR3 sequences used genomic DNA as the template. TCRdb reran the public reads through fastp at Q25 and MiXCR, keeping productive beta chains. When rows share a CDR3 protein, they turn into one entry using the most common DNA and genes. Present in this sample are hundreds of thousands of distinct CDR3 sequences, 65% to 80% of which were seen just once. 3% to 5% of the sample lies in the top ten. Sequenced input: sorted CD4+, CD8+, or CD8+CD57+ T cells (not recorded which) from PBMCs. These receptors were obtained from a human donor in good health, serving as a control.

As concerns this clonotype: A clone one base away is much larger, so this may be a read error. V gene TRBV12-3 or TRBV12-4 combines with J gene TRBJ1-4; maybe TRBD1 (6 bases). CDR3 length: 16 residues. The CDR3 here is CAGSTRTDATNEKLFF. The CDR3 DNA reads as TGTGCCGGCAGTACGAGGACAGACGCAACTAATGAAAAACTGTTTTTT.

In its sample, this clonotype was seen many times. The V and J genes are TRBV9 and TRBJ2-2; TRBD2 is a possible D gene (6 bases). There are 15 residues in the CDR3. The V and J ends lost 4 bases and 2 bases respectively, with 12 bases between them. The germline V gene has CDR1 SGDLS and CDR2 YYNGEE. CDR3 sequence (DNA): TGTGCCAGCAGCTCACCGGGACTCAACACCGGGGAGCTGTTTTTT. Translated, it gives CASSSPGLNTGELFF. Supplemented by reference TRBV9 and TRBJ2-2, the full variable domain reads DSGVTQTPKHLITATGQRVTLRCSPRSGDLSVYWYQQSLDQGLQFLIQYYNGEERAKGNILERFSAQQFPDLHSELNLSSLELGDSALYFCASSSPGLNTGELFFGEGSRLTVL.

The count of this clonotype is one. The J gene is TRBJ1-3, the V gene TRBV7-2, with D possibly TRBD1 on 5 matching bases. The CDR3 spans 14 residues. The germline V and J ends were trimmed by 4 bases and 8 bases, with 15 bases remaining between them. Germline CDR1 and CDR2: SGHTA and FQGNSA. The CDR3 protein is CASSSWDGGDTIYF. The CDR3 DNA reads as TGTGCCAGCAGCTCGTGGGACGGAGGAGACACCATATATTTT.

This sequence joins TRBV25-1 and TRBJ2-3; TRBD2 agrees at 11 bases. V lost 4 bases to trimming and J lost 6 bases; unmatched junction nucleotides: 6. The CDR3 has 15 residues. Germline CDR1 is MGHDK and CDR2 is SYGVNS. This chain's CDR3 is CASSGLAGGADTQYF. Written as DNA, the CDR3 is TGTGCCAGCAGTGGGCTAGCGGGGGGTGCGGATACGCAGTATTTT.

This clonotype was detected many times. CDR3 in DNA: TGTGCCAGCAGCACCGCGGACAGGGGAGACCCCGATACGCAGTATTTT. This sequence encodes CASSTADRGDPDTQYF. The rearrangement uses TRBV6-2 or TRBV6-3 and TRBJ2-3; 9 bases fit TRBD1. The V segment lost 6 bases and the J segment 6 bases; nucleotides outside the gene matches: 13. The CDR3 totals 16 residues. The germline gives CDR1 MNHEY, CDR2 SVGEGT.

About this clonotype: A junction end diverges from the germline sequence, so it may reflect a read error. The CDR3 nucleotides are TGCGCCAGCAGCCAAGAATCGGTCCTAGCGGGGGGGCCCTACGAGCAGTACTTC. This gives the protein CASSQESVLAGGPYEQYF. The chain uses TRBV7-9 and TRBJ2-7; 12 bases are a match to TRBD2. The germline V gene encodes CDR1 SEHNR and CDR2 FQNEAQ (reference sequence). The CDR3 has 18 amino acids.

Regarding this clonotype: Compared with germline, one end of the junction differs, possibly owing to a read error. V gene TRBV7-2 combines with J gene TRBJ1-6; D gene uncertain. CDR3 length equals 14 residues. The germline gives CDR1 SGHTA, CDR2 FQGNSA. CDR3 nucleotide sequence: TGTGCCAGCACCACTCACGGAGAGGATTCGCCCCTCCACTTT. This translates into CASTTHGEDSPLHF.

Remarks on this clonotype: The limits of the CDR3 on the DNA are not certain, so only TCRdb's listed CDR3 is given. The J gene is TRBJ1-2, the V gene TRBV20-1. The CDR3 is 13 amino acids in total, end residues counted. Germline lookup yields CDR1 DFQATT and CDR2 SNEGSKA (reference sequence). The CDR3 sequence is CSASPVSYGCYTF.

V gene TRBV29-1 combines with J gene TRBJ2-5; the match to TRBD2 covers 9 bases. CDR3 length equals 14 residues. V shed 4 bases, J shed 11 bases, and the junction held 14 bases outside the gene matches. Looked up from germline, CDR1 is SQVTM and CDR2 is ANQGSEA. The CDR3 bases are TGCAGCGTTGGAAGTAGCGGGGGAGCCGACGCGCAGTACTTC. This gives the protein CSVGSSGGADAQYF.

This chain joins TRBV13 and TRBJ2-3; 10 nucleotides line up with TRBD2. V was clipped by 3 bases and J by 2 bases; unmatched bases: 5. The germline CDR1 and CDR2 sequences are PRHDT and FYEKMQ (reference sequence). The CDR3 covers 16 residues. The CDR3 loop is CASSFSGGPSTDTQYF. CDR3 nucleotide sequence: TGTGCCAGCAGCTTTAGCGGGGGGCCCTCCACAGATACGCAGTATTTT.

Only one count was recorded for this clonotype. The chain links TRBV19 to TRBJ1-4; D is uncertain. The CDR3 runs 16 residues. V shed 7 bases and J shed 16 bases, with 31 bases lying between them. Germline CDR1 LNHDA, CDR2 SQIVND (reference sequence). The CDR3 reads CASTTRPRPHNEPQFF. The CDR3 DNA is TGTGCCAGTACCACAAGGCCGAGGCCCCACAATGAGCCCCAGTTTTTT.

J is TRBJ2-3 and V is TRBV20-1, with a possible D match to TRBD2 (5 bases). The CDR3 is 14 amino acids. Germline CDR1 and CDR2: DFQATT and SNEGSKA (reference sequence). Trimming removed 0 bases at V and 9 bases at J, with 16 bases between. The CDR3 is CSARDLGAQGTQYF. The CDR3 region has the DNA TGCAGTGCTAGAGATCTGGGAGCCCAAGGAACGCAGTATTTT.

In the case of this clonotype: An end of the junction does not agree with germline; a read error may underlie this. The chain couples TRBV7-8 to TRBJ2-1; D remains ambiguous. Germline CDR1 and CDR2: SGHVS and FQNEAQ. The CDR3 consists of 12 residues. CDR3 in DNA: TGTGCCAGCAGCTACGATCCAAGGGAACCGCAGTTC. This sequence encodes CASSYDPREPQF.

This clonotype occurred many times. The chain couples TRBV4-2 to TRBJ2-3; tentative D call: TRBD2 (6 bases). There are 15 residues in the CDR3. The germline gives CDR1 LGHNA, CDR2 YNFKEQ. V dropped 0 bases and J dropped 1 base, with 8 bases sitting between them. The CDR3 sequence is CASSQEAGGTDTQYF. In DNA, the CDR3 is TGTGCCAGCAGCCAAGAAGCGGGCGGCACAGATACGCAGTATTTT.

The sample holds many counts of this clonotype. The chain combines TRBV2 with TRBJ2-3; D is unresolved. The CDR3 loop spans 14 amino acids. Trimming removed 6 bases at V and 0 bases at J, with 10 bases between. Looked up from germline, CDR1 is SNHLY and CDR2 is FYNNEI. This CDR3 is CASRLYTSTDTQYF. DNA of the CDR3: TGTGCCAGCAGACTCTATACTAGCACAGATACGCAGTATTTT.

This clonotype was picked up many times. The V and J genes are TRBV30 and TRBJ1-1; no clear D. With 4 bases removed from V and 4 bases from J, the gap between germline ends came to 7 bases. Germline-derived CDR1 and CDR2 are GTSNPN and SVGIG (reference sequence). The CDR3 spans 11 residues. DNA of the CDR3: TGTGCCTGGACCGTCGGCACTGAAGCTTTCTTT. Protein: CAWTVGTEAFF.

The chain uses TRBV7-3 and TRBJ1-2; a weak D match, TRBD1 (5 bases). CDR3 length: 16 residues. Trimming cost V 3 bases and J 11 bases, with 25 bases left between them. Germline CDR1 SGHTA, CDR2 FQGTGA. CDR3 bases: TGTGCCAGCAGCTTTGACAGTAATTCACCCCTCCACGTTTACACCTTC. It yields the protein CASSFDSNSPLHVYTF.

Many counts were recorded for this clonotype. This chain links TRBV10-3 with TRBJ2-2, with unresolved D. CDR1 and CDR2 from the germline V gene are ENHRY and SYGVKD. The CDR3 loop spans 14 amino acids. V was trimmed by 8 bases and J by 1 base, leaving 11 bases between them. DNA of the CDR3: TGTGCCATCGCGGCCCAGAGGAACACCGGGGAGCTGTTTTTT. This encodes CAIAAQRNTGELFF.

In its sample, this clonotype was seen once. The chain is built from TRBV9 and TRBJ2-7; D perhaps matches TRBD2 (7 bases). CDR3 length equals 14 residues. In germline, CDR1 is SGDLS, CDR2 YYNGEE. Trimming cost V 4 bases and J 13 bases, with 24 bases left between them. CDR3 loop: CASSRGGGDAQYYF. The CDR3 DNA reads TGTGCCAGCAGCCGGGGAGGGGGGGACGCCCAGTACTACTTC.

The chain employs TRBV5-6 and TRBJ2-7; TRBD1 aligns across 7 bases. Germline V gene data show CDR1 as SGHDT and CDR2 as YYEEEE. V gave up 2 bases and J gave up 5 bases; unmatched junction bases: 1. The CDR3 has 12 amino acids. The CDR3 coding sequence is TGTGCCAGCAGCTTAGGGACAGACGAGCAGTACTTC. Protein product: CASSLGTDEQYF.

To note about this clonotype: This likely comes from a read error, as the CDR3 has no conserved phenylalanine or tryptophan at its end. The DNA is omitted, as the CDR3 cannot be located on it reliably, and the CDR3 follows TCRdb's listing. The chain employs TRBV12-3 or TRBV12-4 and TRBJ1-4. The CDR3 contains 9 residues when both ends are counted. This CDR3 reads CASSHGRVL.

Comment on this clonotype: A much larger clone differs by one base, so this may be a read error. The V call is TRBV7-2, the J call TRBJ2-1, with 9 bases that match TRBD1. CDR1 and CDR2 from the germline V gene are SGHTA and FQGNSA. This CDR3 is built from 15 residues. With 5 bases clipped from V and 9 bases from J, the junction kept 11 bases outside the gene matches. Here the CDR3 DNA reads TGTGCCAGCAGCCTCCCCCCGGGACAGGGCGTTGAGCAGTTCTTC. This codes for CASSLPPGQGVEQFF.

Many counts were recorded for this clonotype. The V call is TRBV10-3, the J call TRBJ1-2; perhaps TRBD1 as D (6 bases). Trimming stripped 6 bases from V and 3 bases from J, with 11 bases between. Germline V gene data show CDR1 as ENHRY and CDR2 as SYGVKD. The length of the CDR3 is 13 residues. CDR3 sequence (DNA): TGTGCCATCAGAGGACAGTTCGACTATGGCTACACCTTC. Translating it yields CAIRGQFDYGYTF.

The chain links TRBV2 to TRBJ2-7; D call uncertain. The germline V gene has CDR1 SNHLY and CDR2 FYNNEI. V shed 6 bases and J shed 9 bases, with 18 bases lying between them. CDR3 size: 13 residues. CDR3 sequence: CASSLAWAGTQYF. The DNA for the CDR3 is TGTGCCAGCAGCTTGGCCTGGGCAGGCACGCAGTACTTC.